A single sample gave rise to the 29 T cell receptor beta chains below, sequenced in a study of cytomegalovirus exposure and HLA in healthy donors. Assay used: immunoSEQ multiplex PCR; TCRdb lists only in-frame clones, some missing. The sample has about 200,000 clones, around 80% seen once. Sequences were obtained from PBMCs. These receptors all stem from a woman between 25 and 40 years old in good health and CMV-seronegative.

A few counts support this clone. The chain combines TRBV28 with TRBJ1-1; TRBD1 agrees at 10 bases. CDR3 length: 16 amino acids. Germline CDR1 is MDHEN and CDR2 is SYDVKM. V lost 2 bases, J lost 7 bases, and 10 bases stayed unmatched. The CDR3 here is CASSLRTGGYLGEAFF. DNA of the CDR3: TGTGCCAGCAGTTTACGGACAGGGGGGTATTTAGGTGAAGCTTTCTTT.

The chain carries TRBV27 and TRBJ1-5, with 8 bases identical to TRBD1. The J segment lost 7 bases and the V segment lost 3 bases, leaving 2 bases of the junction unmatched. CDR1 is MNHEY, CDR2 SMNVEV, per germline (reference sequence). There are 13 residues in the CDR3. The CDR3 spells CASSFYRGQPQHF. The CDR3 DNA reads TGTGCCAGCAGTTTTTACAGGGGGCAGCCCCAGCATTTT.

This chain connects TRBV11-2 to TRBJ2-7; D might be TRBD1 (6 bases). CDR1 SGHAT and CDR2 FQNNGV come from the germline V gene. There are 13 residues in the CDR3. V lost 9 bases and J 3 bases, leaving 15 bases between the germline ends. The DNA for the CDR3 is TGTGCCAGTACAGGGCCCTCGGACTACGAGCAGTACTTC. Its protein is CASTGPSDYEQYF.

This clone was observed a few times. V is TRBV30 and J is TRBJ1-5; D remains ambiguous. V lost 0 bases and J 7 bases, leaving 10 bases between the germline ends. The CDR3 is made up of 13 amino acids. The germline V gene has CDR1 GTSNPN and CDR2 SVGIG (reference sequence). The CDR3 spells CAWSVRGRQPQHF. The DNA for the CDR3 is TGTGCCTGGAGTGTACGAGGGCGACAGCCCCAGCATTTT.

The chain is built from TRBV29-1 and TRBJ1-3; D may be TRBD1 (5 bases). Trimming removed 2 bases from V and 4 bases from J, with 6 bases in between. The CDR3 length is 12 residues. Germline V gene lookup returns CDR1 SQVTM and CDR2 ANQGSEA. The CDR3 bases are TGCAGCGTTGAAAACAGGGGAAACACCATATATTTT. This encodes CSVENRGNTIYF.

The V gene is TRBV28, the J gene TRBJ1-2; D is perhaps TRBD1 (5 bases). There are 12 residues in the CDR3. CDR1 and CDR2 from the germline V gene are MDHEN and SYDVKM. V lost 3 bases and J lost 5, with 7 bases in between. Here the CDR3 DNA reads TGTGCCAGCAGTTTGCAGGGATATGGCTACACCTTC. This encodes CASSLQGYGYTF.

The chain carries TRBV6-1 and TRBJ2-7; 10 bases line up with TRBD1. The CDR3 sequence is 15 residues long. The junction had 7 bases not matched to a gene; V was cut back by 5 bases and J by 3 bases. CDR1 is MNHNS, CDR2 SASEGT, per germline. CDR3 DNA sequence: TGTGCCAGCAGTAAGATCGGGACAGGGGTCTACGAGCAGTACTTC. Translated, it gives CASSKIGTGVYEQYF.

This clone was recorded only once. The CDR3 reads CASSWDRNYGYTF. Here the CDR3 DNA reads TGTGCCAGCAGTTGGGACAGGAACTATGGCTACACCTTC. J is TRBJ1-2 and V is TRBV6-5; the match to TRBD1 covers 8 bases. Germline loops: CDR1 MNHEY, CDR2 SVGAGI. With V trimmed by 4 bases and J by 2 bases, 0 bases remained unmatched. The CDR3 covers 13 residues.

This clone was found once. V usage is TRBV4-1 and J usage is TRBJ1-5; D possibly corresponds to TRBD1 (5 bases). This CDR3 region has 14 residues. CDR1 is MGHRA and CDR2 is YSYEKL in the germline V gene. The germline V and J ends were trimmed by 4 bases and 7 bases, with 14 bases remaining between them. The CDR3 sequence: CASSPGLLYQPQHF. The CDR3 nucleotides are TGCGCCAGCAGCCCGGGACTCCTGTACCAGCCCCAGCATTTT.

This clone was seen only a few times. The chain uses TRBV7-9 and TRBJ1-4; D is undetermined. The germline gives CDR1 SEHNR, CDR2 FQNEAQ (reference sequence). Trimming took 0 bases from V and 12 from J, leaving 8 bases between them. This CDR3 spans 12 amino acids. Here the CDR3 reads CASSLAQSQLFF. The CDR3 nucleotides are TGTGCCAGCAGCTTAGCGCAGTCACAACTGTTTTTT. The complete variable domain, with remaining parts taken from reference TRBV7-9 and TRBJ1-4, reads DTGVSQNPRHKITKRGQNVTFRCDPISEHNRLYWYRQTLGQGPEFLTYFQNEAQLEKSRLLSDRFSAERPKGSFSTLEIQRTEQGDSAMYLCASSLAQSQLFFGSGTQLSVL.

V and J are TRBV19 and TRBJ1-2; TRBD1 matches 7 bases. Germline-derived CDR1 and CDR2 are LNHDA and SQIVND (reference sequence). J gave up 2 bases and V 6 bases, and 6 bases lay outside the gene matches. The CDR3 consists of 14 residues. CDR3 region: CASREGQINYGYTF. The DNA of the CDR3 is TGTGCCAGTAGGGAGGGACAGATCAACTATGGCTACACCTTC.

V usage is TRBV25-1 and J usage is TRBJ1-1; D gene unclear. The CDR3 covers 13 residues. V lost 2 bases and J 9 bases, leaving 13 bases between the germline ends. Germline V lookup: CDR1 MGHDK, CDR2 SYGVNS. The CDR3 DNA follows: TGTGCCAGCAGTGAACGGGTCCAGACGAAAGCTTTCTTT. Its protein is CASSERVQTKAFF.

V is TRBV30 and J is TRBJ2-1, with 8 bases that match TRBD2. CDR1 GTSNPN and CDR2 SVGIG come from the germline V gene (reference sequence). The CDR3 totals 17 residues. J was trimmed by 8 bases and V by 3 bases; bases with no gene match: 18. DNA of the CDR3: TGTGCCTGGAGCGGCCACTCAAGCGGGAGAGGTAGATATGAGCAGTTCTTC. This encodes CAWSGHSSGRGRYEQFF.

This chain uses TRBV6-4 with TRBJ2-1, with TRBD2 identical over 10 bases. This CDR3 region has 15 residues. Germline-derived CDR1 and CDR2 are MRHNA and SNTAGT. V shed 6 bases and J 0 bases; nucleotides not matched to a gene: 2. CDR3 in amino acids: CASRLAGNSYNEQFF. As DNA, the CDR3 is TGTGCCAGCAGACTAGCGGGGAACTCCTACAATGAGCAGTTCTTC.

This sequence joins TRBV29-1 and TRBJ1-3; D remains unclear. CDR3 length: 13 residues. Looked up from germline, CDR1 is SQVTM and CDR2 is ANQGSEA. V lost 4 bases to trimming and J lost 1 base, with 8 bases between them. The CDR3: CSVGSISGNTIYF. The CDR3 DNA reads TGCAGCGTTGGGAGCATATCTGGAAACACCATATATTTT.

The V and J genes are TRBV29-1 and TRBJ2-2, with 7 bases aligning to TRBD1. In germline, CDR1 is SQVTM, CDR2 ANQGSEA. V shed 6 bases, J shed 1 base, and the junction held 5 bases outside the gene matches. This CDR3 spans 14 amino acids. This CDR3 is CSVWTGWNTGELFF. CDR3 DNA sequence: TGCAGCGTGTGGACAGGCTGGAACACCGGGGAGCTGTTTTTT.

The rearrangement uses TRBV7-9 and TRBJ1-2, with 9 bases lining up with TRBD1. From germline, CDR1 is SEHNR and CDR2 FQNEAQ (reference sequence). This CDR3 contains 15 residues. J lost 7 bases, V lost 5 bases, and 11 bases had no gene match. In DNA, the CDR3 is TGTGCCAGCAGCCGGGACGGGACAGGGAATCGTGGCTACACCTTC. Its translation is CASSRDGTGNRGYTF.

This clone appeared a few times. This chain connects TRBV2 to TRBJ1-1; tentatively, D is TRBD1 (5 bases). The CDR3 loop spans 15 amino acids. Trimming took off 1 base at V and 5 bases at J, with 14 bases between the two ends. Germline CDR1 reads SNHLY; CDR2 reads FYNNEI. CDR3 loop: CASSEEGGTLTEAFF. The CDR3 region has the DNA TGTGCCAGCAGTGAAGAGGGAGGGACTTTGACTGAAGCTTTCTTT.

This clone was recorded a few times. As DNA, the CDR3 is TGTGCCTGGAGTGAGGACATCAATCAGCCCCAGCATTTT. Its protein product is CAWSEDINQPQHF. This sequence joins TRBV30 and TRBJ1-5; maybe TRBD1 (5 bases). Per the germline V gene, CDR1 is GTSNPN and CDR2 is SVGIG (reference sequence). This CDR3 has 13 amino acids. Trimming shortened V by 1 base and J by 3 bases, and 7 bases separated the two germline ends.

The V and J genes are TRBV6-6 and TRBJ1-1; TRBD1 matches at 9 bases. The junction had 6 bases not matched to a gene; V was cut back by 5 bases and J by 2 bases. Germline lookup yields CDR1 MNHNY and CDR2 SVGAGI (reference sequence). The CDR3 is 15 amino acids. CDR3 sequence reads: CASSRTGEPNTEAFF. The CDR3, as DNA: TGTGCCAGCAGTAGGACAGGGGAACCTAACACTGAAGCTTTCTTT.

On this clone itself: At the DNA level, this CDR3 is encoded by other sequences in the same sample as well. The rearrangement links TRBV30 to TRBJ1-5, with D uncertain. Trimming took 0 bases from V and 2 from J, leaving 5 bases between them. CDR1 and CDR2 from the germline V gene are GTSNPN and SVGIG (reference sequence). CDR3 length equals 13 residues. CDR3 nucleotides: TGTGCCTGGAGTGTAGAGGGCAATCAGCCCCAGCATTTT. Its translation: CAWSVEGNQPQHF.

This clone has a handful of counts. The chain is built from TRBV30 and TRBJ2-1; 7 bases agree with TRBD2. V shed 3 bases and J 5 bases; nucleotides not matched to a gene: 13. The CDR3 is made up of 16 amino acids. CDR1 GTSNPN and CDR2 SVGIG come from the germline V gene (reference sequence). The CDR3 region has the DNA TGTGCCTGGAGCCACCCTGGGCGGGGGAGACACAATGAGCAGTTCTTC. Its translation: CAWSHPGRGRHNEQFF.

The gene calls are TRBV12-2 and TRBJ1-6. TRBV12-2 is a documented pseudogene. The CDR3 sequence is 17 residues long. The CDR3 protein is CASRLATPGGRGSPLHF. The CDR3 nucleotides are TGTGCAAGTCGCTTAGCAACCCCGGGGGGGAGGGGTTCACCCCTCCACTTT.

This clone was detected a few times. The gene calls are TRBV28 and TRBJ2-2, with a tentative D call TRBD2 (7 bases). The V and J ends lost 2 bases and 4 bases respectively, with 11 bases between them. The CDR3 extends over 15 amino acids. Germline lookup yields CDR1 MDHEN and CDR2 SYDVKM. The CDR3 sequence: CASSLGGAGTGELFF. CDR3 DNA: TGTGCCAGCAGTTTAGGGGGGGCTGGCACCGGGGAGCTGTTTTTT.

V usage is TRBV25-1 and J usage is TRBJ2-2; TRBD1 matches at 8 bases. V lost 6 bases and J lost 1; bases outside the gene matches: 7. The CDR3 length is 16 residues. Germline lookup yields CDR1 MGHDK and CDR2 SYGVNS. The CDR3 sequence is CASSDHGQGNTGELFF. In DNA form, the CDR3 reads TGTGCCAGCAGCGATCACGGACAGGGGAACACCGGGGAGCTGTTTTTT.

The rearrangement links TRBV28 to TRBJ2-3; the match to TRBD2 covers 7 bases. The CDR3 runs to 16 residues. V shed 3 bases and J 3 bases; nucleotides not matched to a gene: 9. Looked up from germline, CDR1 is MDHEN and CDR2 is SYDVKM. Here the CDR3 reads CASSFLTSEETDTQYF. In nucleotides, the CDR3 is TGTGCCAGCAGTTTCCTCACTAGCGAGGAGACAGATACGCAGTATTTT. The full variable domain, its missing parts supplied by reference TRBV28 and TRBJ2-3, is DVKVTQSSRYLVKRTGEKVFLECVQDMDHENMFWYRQDPGLGLRLIYFSYDVKMKEKGDIPEGYSVSREKKERFSLILESASTNQTSMYLCASSFLTSEETDTQYFGPGTRLTVL.

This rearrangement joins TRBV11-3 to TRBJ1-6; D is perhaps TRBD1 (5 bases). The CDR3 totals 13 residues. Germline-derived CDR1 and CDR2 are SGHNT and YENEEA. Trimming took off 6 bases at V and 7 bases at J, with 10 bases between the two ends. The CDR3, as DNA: TGTGCCAGCAGTCCAGGGTTGAATTCACCCCTCCACTTT. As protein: CASSPGLNSPLHF.

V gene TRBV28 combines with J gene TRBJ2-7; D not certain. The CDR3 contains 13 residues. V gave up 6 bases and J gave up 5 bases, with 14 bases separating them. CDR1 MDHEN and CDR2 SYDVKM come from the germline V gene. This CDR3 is CASRLPTSHEQYF. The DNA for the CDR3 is TGTGCCAGCAGGTTGCCCACTTCCCACGAGCAGTACTTC.

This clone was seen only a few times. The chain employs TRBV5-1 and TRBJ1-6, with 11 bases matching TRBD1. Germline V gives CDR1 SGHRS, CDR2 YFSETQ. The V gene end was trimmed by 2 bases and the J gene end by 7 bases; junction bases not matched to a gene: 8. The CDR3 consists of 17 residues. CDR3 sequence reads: CASSLWDRGLGNSPLHF. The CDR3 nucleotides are TGCGCCAGCAGCTTATGGGACAGGGGGTTGGGCAATTCACCCCTCCACTTT.